Listed here are 27 T cell receptor beta chains from one sample, sequenced in a study of blood T cell repertoires in COVID-19. Profiled with immunoSEQ multiplex PCR; TCRdb holds only in-frame clones, not every one. This table holds about 120,000 clones, around 81% found once. The sample taken for sequencing was peripheral blood. These TCRs come from a man in his 60s with acute or convalescent COVID-19.

V and J are TRBV7-9 and TRBJ2-7; TRBD1 matches at 8 bases. The ends lost 3 bases at V and 12 bases at J; junction bases unmatched: 7. Per the germline V gene, CDR1 is SEHNR and CDR2 is FQNEAQ (reference sequence). CDR3 size: 12 residues. This chain's CDR3 is CASSFTDRAPYF. The DNA for the CDR3 is TGTGCCAGCAGCTTTACGGACAGGGCTCCGTACTTC.

The chain is built from TRBV9 and TRBJ2-1, with TRBD2 identical over 8 bases. V was clipped by 4 bases and J by 5 bases; unmatched bases: 11. The CDR3 length is 16 residues. Per the germline V gene, CDR1 is SGDLS and CDR2 is YYNGEE. CDR3 coding DNA: TGTGCCAGCAGCCCTAACCCGGGAGGGTTGAACAATGAGCAGTTCTTC. It specifies CASSPNPGGLNNEQFF.

The chain recombines TRBV27 with TRBJ1-2; the match to TRBD1 covers 10 bases. V lost 5 bases and J lost 7; bases outside the gene matches: 7. The CDR3 contains 14 residues. The germline CDR1 and CDR2 sequences are MNHEY and SMNVEV (reference sequence). CDR3 sequence: CASSTRQGAGGYTF. CDR3 DNA sequence: TGTGCCAGCAGTACGCGACAGGGGGCGGGTGGCTACACCTTC.

The gene calls are TRBV7-2 and TRBJ2-1; TRBD2 matches 8 bases. This CDR3 has 17 amino acids. CDR1 is SGHTA and CDR2 is FQGNSA in the germline V gene. V lost 5 bases, J lost 2 bases, and 11 bases stayed unmatched. The CDR3 DNA reads TGTGCCAGCAGCGTTGTTACTAGCGGAGAAACCTACAATGAGCAGTTCTTC. This codes for CASSVVTSGETYNEQFF.

The chain couples TRBV4-2 to TRBJ2-7; 10 positions match TRBD1. J was trimmed by 4 bases and V by 6 bases; bases with no gene match: 15. In germline, CDR1 is LGHNA, CDR2 YNFKEQ. The CDR3 contains 17 residues. CDR3 amino acids: CASSYQTGGAEVYEQYF. CDR3 nucleotide sequence: TGTGCCAGCAGTTACCAGACAGGGGGCGCCGAGGTGTACGAGCAGTACTTC.

The chain recombines TRBV7-3 with TRBJ2-2, with D maybe TRBD1 (5 bases). CDR1 and CDR2 (germline): SGHTA, FQGTGA. V was shortened by 5 bases and J by 7 bases, with 8 bases between the two germline ends. The CDR3 length is 12 residues. DNA for the CDR3: TGTGCCAGCAGCCCTCAGGGCGGGGAGCTGTTTTTT. Amino acid sequence: CASSPQGGELFF.

The chain employs TRBV7-9 and TRBJ1-2; 7 nucleotides agree with TRBD1. J gave up 1 base and V 4 bases, and 9 bases lay outside the gene matches. The germline V gene has CDR1 SEHNR and CDR2 FQNEAQ (reference sequence). The CDR3 loop spans 16 amino acids. The CDR3 DNA reads TGTGCCAGCAGCTCCCAGACAGGGAATAATAACTATGGCTACACCTTC. Translation: CASSSQTGNNNYGYTF.

The chain uses TRBV7-2 and TRBJ1-2; the D gene is possibly TRBD1 (6 bases). Germline V lookup: CDR1 SGHTA, CDR2 FQGNSA. This CDR3 has 15 residues. V dropped 0 bases and J dropped 5 bases, with 13 bases sitting between them. The CDR3 nucleotides read TGTGCCAGCAGCTTAGCTGCCAGGGGAGGGTATGGCTACACCTTC. Amino acid sequence: CASSLAARGGYGYTF.

The chain recombines TRBV5-6 with TRBJ2-5; 11 positions agree with TRBD2. Germline V gene sequence: CDR1 SGHDT, CDR2 YYEEEE. With 0 bases clipped from V and 5 bases from J, the junction kept 3 bases outside the gene matches. The CDR3 is made up of 15 amino acids. CDR3 bases: TGTGCCAGCAGCTTGGCGGTAGCGGGAGGGGAGACCCAGTACTTC. This encodes CASSLAVAGGETQYF.

The chain joins TRBV7-2 to TRBJ2-7; 8 nucleotides line up with TRBD1. The ends lost 4 bases at V and 1 base at J; junction bases unmatched: 6. Germline values: CDR1 SGHTA, CDR2 FQGNSA. The length of the CDR3 is 15 residues. The CDR3 DNA reads TGTGCCAGCAGCTACCGTGGACAGGGTTCCTACGAGCAGTACTTC. Its translation: CASSYRGQGSYEQYF.

This clone was observed once. The chain has TRBV30 and TRBJ2-5; no clear D. Trimming took off 2 bases at V and 5 bases at J, with 6 bases between the two ends. CDR1 GTSNPN and CDR2 SVGIG come from the germline V gene (reference sequence). This CDR3 has 11 amino acids. The CDR3 protein is CAWSPAETQYF. CDR3 in DNA: TGTGCCTGGAGTCCAGCGGAGACCCAGTACTTC.

The chain is built from TRBV18 and TRBJ1-1; D gene uncertain. The V end lost 3 bases, the J end lost 8 bases, and 16 bases lay between the germline ends. CDR1 and CDR2 (germline): KGHSH, LQKENI. The CDR3 is made up of 14 amino acids. For the CDR3, the DNA is TGTGCCAGCTCACCTCAGAGGGCGGGCCGGGAAGCTTTCTTT. Encoded protein: CASSPQRAGREAFF. The whole variable domain, remainder taken from reference TRBV18 and TRBJ1-1, is NAGVMQNPRHLVRRRGQEARLRCSPMKGHSHVYWYRQLPEEGLKFMVYLQKENIIDESGMPKERFSAEFPKEGPSILRIQQVVRGDSAAYFCASSPQRAGREAFFGQGTRLTVV.

This clone was seen a few times. The V and J genes are TRBV29-1 and TRBJ2-3, with 7 nucleotides matching TRBD2. The CDR3 has 16 residues. The germline V gene encodes CDR1 SQVTM and CDR2 ANQGSEA. Unmatched junction bases numbered 8, after V lost 0 bases and J lost 2 bases. The CDR3 bases are TGCAGCGTTGAAGATCAACCTAGCGGAACCACAGATACGCAGTATTTT. Amino acids: CSVEDQPSGTTDTQYF.

V is TRBV18 and J is TRBJ2-7; TRBD2 agrees at 11 bases. CDR1 and CDR2 from the germline V gene are KGHSH and LQKENI. J was trimmed by 2 bases and V by 3 bases; bases with no gene match: 15. The length of the CDR3 is 19 residues. The CDR3 DNA is TGTGCCAGCTCACCCACCGGGGACTGGACTAGCGGGTCAGCCTACGAGCAGTACTTC. This translates into CASSPTGDWTSGSAYEQYF.

The gene calls are TRBV9 and TRBJ2-6, with 8 bases identical to TRBD1. CDR1 is SGDLS and CDR2 is YYNGEE in the germline V gene. Unmatched junction bases numbered 4, after V lost 3 bases and J lost 5 bases. CDR3 length: 15 residues. DNA of the CDR3: TGTGCCAGCAGCGGGACAGGGACGCGGGCCAACGTCCTGACTTTC. Protein: CASSGTGTRANVLTF.

The chain employs TRBV11-3 and TRBJ1-1, with 8 bases fitting TRBD1. The J segment lost 7 bases and the V segment lost 1 base, leaving 5 bases of the junction unmatched. Looked up from germline, CDR1 is SGHNT and CDR2 is YENEEA. The CDR3 covers 14 residues. CDR3 in amino acids: CASSLGQGAGEAFF. CDR3 DNA sequence: TGTGCCAGCAGCTTAGGGCAGGGGGCAGGTGAAGCTTTCTTT.

The V and J genes are TRBV5-1 and TRBJ1-3; D gene unclear. The CDR3 length is 13 residues. Germline CDR1 is SGHRS and CDR2 is YFSETQ. V shed 5 bases and J shed 1 base, with 7 bases lying between them. CDR3 loop: CASRRDSGNTIYF. Written as DNA, the CDR3 is TGCGCCAGCAGACGGGATTCTGGAAACACCATATATTTT.

The chain links TRBV27 to TRBJ2-7; 9 bases map to TRBD1. This CDR3 comprises 16 residues. The V gene end was trimmed by 2 bases and the J gene end by 3 bases; junction bases not matched to a gene: 8. CDR1 is MNHEY, CDR2 SMNVEV, per germline (reference sequence). CDR3 region: CASSLLRGGQGYEQYF. CDR3 nucleotide sequence: TGTGCCAGCAGTTTACTGAGGGGGGGACAGGGCTACGAGCAGTACTTC.

The V call is TRBV5-1, the J call TRBJ2-3, with D perhaps matching TRBD1 (6 bases). This CDR3 region has 15 residues. Trimming shortened V by 1 base and J by 1 base, and 10 bases separated the two germline ends. Germline V gene lookup returns CDR1 SGHRS and CDR2 YFSETQ. The DNA for the CDR3 is TGCGCCAGCAGCTTGCAGGGGATGGGCACAGATACGCAGTATTTT. Amino acids: CASSLQGMGTDTQYF.

V usage is TRBV11-2 and J usage is TRBJ2-7; 9 bases fit TRBD2. From germline, CDR1 is SGHAT and CDR2 FQNNGV. J was trimmed by 0 bases and V by 5 bases; bases with no gene match: 8. The CDR3 contains 16 residues. CDR3 in amino acids: CASSHFRLAVSYEQYF. CDR3 nucleotides: TGTGCCAGCAGCCATTTCCGACTAGCGGTCTCCTACGAGCAGTACTTC.

CDR3: CASSPGAANEKLFF. The CDR3 nucleotides read TGCGCCAGCAGCCCAGGGGCGGCTAATGAAAAACTGTTTTTT. V is TRBV5-1 and J is TRBJ1-4, with D possibly TRBD1 on 6 matching bases. The CDR3 loop spans 14 amino acids. The V gene lost 4 bases and the J gene lost 3 bases, with 10 bases spanning the gap. Germline V CDR1 and CDR2: SGHRS, YFSETQ.

For this clone: At the DNA level, this CDR3 is encoded by other sequences in the same sample as well. The chain employs TRBV30 and TRBJ1-5, with D perhaps matching TRBD1 (6 bases). Germline V gene sequence: CDR1 GTSNPN, CDR2 SVGIG (reference sequence). This CDR3 region has 14 residues. Trimming shortened V by 0 bases and J by 4 bases, and 10 bases separated the two germline ends. The CDR3 here is CAWSVRGGNQPQHF. The CDR3 DNA reads as TGTGCCTGGAGTGTAAGAGGGGGAAATCAGCCCCAGCATTTT.

The chain couples TRBV6-6 to TRBJ2-7; D not resolved. Germline values: CDR1 MNHNY, CDR2 SVGAGI (reference sequence). V dropped 5 bases and J dropped 2 bases, with 19 bases sitting between them. This CDR3 is 16 amino acids long. CDR3 nucleotide sequence: TGTGCCAGCAGTCAAGACCCCACATACAGTCCCTACGAGCAGTACTTC. Translating it yields CASSQDPTYSPYEQYF.

The chain couples TRBV24-1 to TRBJ2-1; 12 bases line up with TRBD2. Germline lookup yields CDR1 KGHDR and CDR2 SFDVKD. This CDR3 comprises 16 residues. The V segment lost 5 bases and the J segment 3 bases; nucleotides outside the gene matches: 4. The CDR3 loop is CATSARTSGNYNEQFF. Here the CDR3 DNA reads TGTGCCACCAGTGCGCGGACTAGCGGGAACTACAATGAGCAGTTCTTC.

The gene calls are TRBV29-1 and TRBJ2-1; possibly TRBD2 for D (6 bases). The CDR3 covers 13 residues. The ends were cut back, 4 bases at V and 6 bases at J, with 13 bases in the middle. The germline V gene encodes CDR1 SQVTM and CDR2 ANQGSEA. This CDR3 is CSVGLELGNEQFF. CDR3 in DNA: TGCAGCGTTGGACTAGAATTGGGCAATGAGCAGTTCTTC.

CDR3 region: CASSQDRVRDGYTF. CDR3 DNA: TGTGCCAGCTCCCAGGACAGGGTTCGAGATGGCTACACCTTC. This rearrangement joins TRBV27 to TRBJ1-2; 8 nucleotides line up with TRBD1. In germline, CDR1 is MNHEY, CDR2 SMNVEV (reference sequence). V lost 8 bases and J lost 6; bases outside the gene matches: 11. The CDR3 runs 14 residues.

This chain joins TRBV4-1 and TRBJ2-5; D call uncertain. Germline CDR1 and CDR2: MGHRA and YSYEKL. The CDR3 covers 14 residues. Trimming removed 3 bases at V and 4 bases at J, with 12 bases between. The CDR3 sequence: CASSHSAVGETQYF. CDR3 in DNA: TGCGCCAGCAGCCATTCCGCGGTCGGAGAGACCCAGTACTTC.